This TCR beta chain was sequenced in a study of untreated major depressive disorder. Findings and limits, study-wide: CD4+ T cells from depressed patients used TRBV05-01 (Vbeta 5.1) more often than controls.

TCRdb keeps only in-frame clones here, not all; method: immunoSEQ multiplex PCR. The data hold around 13,000 clones, with under 95% observed a single time. All participants were of European descent. Major depressive disorder by DSM-IV, Hamilton depression score of at least 18. Thawed PBMCs underwent magnetic negative selection for CD4+ T cells. The V gene end was trimmed by 0 bases and the J gene end by 0 bases; junction bases not matched to a gene: 2. Germline values: CDR1 SGDLS, CDR2 YYNGEE. The CDR3 has 15 amino acids. Details on this clone: Its target is unknown.

The chain has TRBV9 and TRBJ2-7, with 8 bases that match TRBD1. The sequence was obtained from a woman younger than 45 with major depressive disorder. Source material: CD4+ T cells from PBMCs. The CDR3 is CASSVETGGSYEQYF. The CDR3, as DNA: TGTGCCAGCAGCGTAGAAACAGGGGGCTCCTACGAGCAGTACTTC.